This T cell receptor (beta chain) was captured by sequencing in a study of yellow fever vaccine responses in identical twins. CDR1 and CDR2 (germline): SGHRS, YFSETQ. V lost 4 bases to trimming and J lost 1 base; unmatched junction nucleotides: 4. CDR3 length: 15 amino acids. Study findings and constraints: Twins showed a vaccine T cell response that reportedly seemed partly convergent, partly personalized.

TCRdb used MiXCR to reprocess the RT-PCR reads, holding one entry per CDR3 protein. In the table there are about 13,000 distinct CDR3 sequences, almost 85% of which are singletons. As concerns this clonotype: No antigen is known for it.

The TCR was taken from a woman younger than 35 who received the yellow fever vaccine. Source: T cells from blood (PBMCs), unsorted or a sorted subset (not recorded which), taken before or after yellow fever vaccination (not recorded which). V usage is TRBV5-1 and J usage is TRBJ2-2, with TRBD1 matching 7 bases. The CDR3 sequence: CASSLRTGNTGELFF. CDR3 DNA sequence: TGCGCCAGCAGCCTACGGACAGGGAACACCGGGGAGCTGTTTTTT. Full variable domain (outside the CDR3, taken from reference TRBV5-1 and TRBJ2-2): KAGVTQTPRYLIKTRGQQVTLSCSPISGHRSVSWYQQTPGQGLQFLFEYFSETQRNKGNFPGRFSGRQFSNSRSEMNVSTLELGDSALYLCASSLRTGNTGELFFGEGSRLTVL.